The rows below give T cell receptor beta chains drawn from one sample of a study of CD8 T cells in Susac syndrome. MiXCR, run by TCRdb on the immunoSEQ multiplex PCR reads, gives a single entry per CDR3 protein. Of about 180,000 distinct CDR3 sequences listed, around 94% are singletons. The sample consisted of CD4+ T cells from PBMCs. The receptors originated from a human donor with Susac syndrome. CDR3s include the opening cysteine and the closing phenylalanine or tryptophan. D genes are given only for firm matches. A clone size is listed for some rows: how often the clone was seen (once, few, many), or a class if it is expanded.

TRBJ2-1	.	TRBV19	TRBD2	CATSPASGGTDEQFF	TGTGCCACTAGTCCGGCTAGCGGAGGTACGGATGAGCAGTTCTTC
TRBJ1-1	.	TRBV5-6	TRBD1	CASSRGQGSGSAEAFF	TGTGCCAGCAGCCGTGGACAGGGTTCAGGTTCAGCTGAAGCTTTCTTT
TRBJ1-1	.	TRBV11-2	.	CASSPSRGGVEAFF	TGTGCCAGCAGCCCCTCGCGAGGGGGGGTAGAAGCTTTCTTT
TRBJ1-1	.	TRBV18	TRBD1	CASSPLPNLQGATEAFF	TGTGCCAGCTCACCACTCCCGAACCTACAGGGGGCAACTGAAGCTTTCTTT
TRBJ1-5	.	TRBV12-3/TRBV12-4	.	CASSRSDWQPQHF	TGTGCCAGCAGCCGAAGCGATTGGCAGCCCCAGCATTTT
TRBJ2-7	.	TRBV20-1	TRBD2	CSAISTSGSSYEQYF	TGCAGTGCTATCTCGACTAGCGGAAGCTCCTACGAGCAGTACTTC
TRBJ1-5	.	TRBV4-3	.	CASSESYGQEQPQHF	TGCGCCAGCAGCGAATCCTACGGACAAGAGCAGCCCCAGCATTTT
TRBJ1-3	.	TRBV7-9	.	CASSPQIASGNTIYF	TGTGCCAGCAGCCCTCAAATCGCCTCTGGAAACACCATATATTTT
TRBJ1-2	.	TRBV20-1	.	CSASRPGYGYTF	TGCAGTGCTAGTCGGCCCGGATATGGCTACACCTTC
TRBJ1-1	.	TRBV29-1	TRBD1	CSVHRGGGTEAFF	TGCAGCGTCCACAGGGGAGGTGGCACTGAAGCTTTCTTT
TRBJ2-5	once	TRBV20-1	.	CSATGMETQYF	TGCAGTGCCACAGGAATGGAGACCCAGTACTTC
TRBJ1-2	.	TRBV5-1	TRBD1	CASSEGQTYYGYTF	TGCGCCAGCAGCGAGGGACAGACCTACTATGGCTACACCTTC
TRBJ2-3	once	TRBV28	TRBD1	CASSRTGVTDTQYF	TGTGCCAGCAGTAGGACAGGGGTCACAGATACGCAGTATTTT
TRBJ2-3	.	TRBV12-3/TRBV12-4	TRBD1	CASRSDRNVADTQYF	TGTGCCAGCAGATCGGACAGGAATGTCGCAGATACGCAGTATTTT
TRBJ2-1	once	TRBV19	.	CASSTGVPNEQFF	TGTGCCAGTAGTACGGGAGTGCCCAATGAGCAGTTCTTC
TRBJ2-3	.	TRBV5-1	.	CASSSIHTDTQYF	TGCGCCAGCAGCTCGATCCACACAGATACGCAGTATTTT
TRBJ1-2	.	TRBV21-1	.	CASSKVPAGLHLYGYTF	TGTGCCAGCAGCAAAGTCCCAGCAGGACTGCACCTCTATGGCTACACCTTC
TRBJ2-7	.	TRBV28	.	CATLEGSIGEQYF	TGTGCCACCCTTGAGGGGTCCATTGGCGAGCAGTACTTC
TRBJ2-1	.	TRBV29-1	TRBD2	CSAHFSGYNEQFF	TGCAGCGCACATTTTAGCGGGTACAATGAGCAGTTCTTC
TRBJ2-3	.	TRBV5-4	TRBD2	CASSPRGGSSSTDTQYF	TGTGCCAGCAGCCCTCGGGGCGGGAGCTCTTCCACAGATACGCAGTATTTT
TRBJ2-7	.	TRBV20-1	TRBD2	CSASYGLAEYF	TGCAGTGCTAGTTACGGACTAGCGGAGTACTTC
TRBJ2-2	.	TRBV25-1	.	CASSELGLGTGELFF	TGTGCCAGCAGTGAGCTTGGTCTGGGGACCGGGGAGCTGTTTTTT
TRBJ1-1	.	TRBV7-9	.	CASSLAVTNTEAFF	TGTGCCAGCAGCTTAGCAGTTACGAACACTGAAGCTTTCTTT
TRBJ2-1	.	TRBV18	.	CASSPPSGGSYNEQFF	TGTGCCAGCTCACCACCTTCCGGAGGGAGCTACAATGAGCAGTTCTTC
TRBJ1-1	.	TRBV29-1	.	CSVDGRARQTEAFF	TGCAGCGTTGACGGCAGGGCTAGACAGACTGAAGCTTTCTTT
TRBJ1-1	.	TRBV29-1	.	CSVVTGLNTEAFF	TGCAGCGTTGTTACAGGGTTGAACACTGAAGCTTTCTTT
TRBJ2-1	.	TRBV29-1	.	CSVAKINEQFF	TGCAGCGTCGCAAAAATCAATGAGCAGTTCTTC
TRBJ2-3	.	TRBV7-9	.	CASSSGPTDTDTQYF	TGTGCCAGCAGCTCGGGGCCGACAGACACAGATACGCAGTATTTT
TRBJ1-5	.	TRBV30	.	CAWSGKDSNQPQHF	TGTGCCTGGAGTGGTAAGGATAGCAATCAGCCCCAGCATTTT
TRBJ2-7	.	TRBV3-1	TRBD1	CASSNPGTGNEQYF	TGTGCCAGCAGCAATCCTGGGACAGGGAACGAGCAGTACTTC
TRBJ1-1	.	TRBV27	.	CASTPWGGSRPEAFF	TGTGCCAGCACCCCTTGGGGGGGGAGTAGGCCTGAAGCTTTCTTT